The present T cell receptor (beta chain) was sequenced within a study of vaccination and CD4 T cells after COVID-19. Sequence data for DNA of cultured CD4+ T cells were generated by the Oncomine TCR Beta short-read assay. TCRdb independently ran MiXCR on the PCR reads; one entry per CDR3 protein. This table holds around 17,000 distinct CDR3 sequences, 36% found once. Losses at the gene ends were 3 bases for V and 5 bases for J; bases not matched to a gene: 15. The CDR3 covers 18 residues. From germline, CDR1 is MNHEY and CDR2 SVGAGI. On this clonotype: Antigen unknown.

Treatment: roughly ten-day PBMC culture with coronavirus spike peptide pools or control peptides (ViraFEST assay). The clonotype was recovered from a human donor who received a COVID-19 vaccine. The chain couples TRBV6-5 to TRBJ2-5; TRBD2 matches 10 bases. The material was CD4+ T cells from blood, cultured in vitro, obtained before SARS-CoV-2 vaccination. This CDR3 is CASSYLLTSGEDVETQYF. CDR3 DNA sequence: TGTGCCAGCAGTTATTTGCTAACTAGCGGGGAGGATGTGGAGACCCAGTACTTC.